These T cell receptor beta chains were read from a single sample in a study of early T cells in non-severe SARS-CoV-2 infection. Using its own MiXCR run on the 5' RACE reads, TCRdb lists one record per CDR3 protein. This sample has roughly 67,000 distinct CDR3 sequences, with roughly 10% found just once. The sample consisted of whole blood. The receptors shown here come from an adult who was a healthcare worker with PCR-confirmed SARS-CoV-2 infection or an uninfected control (not recorded which). Each CDR3 is given with its conserved first and last residue. D genes are given only for firm matches. Clone sizes are given selectively: once, few, many, or a class where the clone is expanded.

v_gene	j_gene	d_gene	abundance	CDR3aa	CDR3nt
TRBV11-2	TRBJ2-7	NA	NA	CASSSDVYEQYF	TGTGCCAGCAGCTCGGACGTATACGAGCAGTACTTC
TRBV6-5	TRBJ2-7	TRBD2	few	CAHASGLTAEQYF	TGTGCCCATGCTAGCGGTCTTACGGCCGAGCAGTACTTC
TRBV5-1	TRBJ2-7	TRBD1	few	CASSAGQGAYEQYF	TGCGCCAGCAGTGCCGGACAGGGGGCCTACGAGCAGTACTTC
TRBV29-1	TRBJ2-5	NA	NA	CSVVVRRRALFAQETQYF	TGCAGCGTTGTAGTCCGGCGGAGGGCCCTCTTTGCCCAAGAGACCCAGTACTTC
TRBV28	TRBJ2-1	NA	few	CASSGEFTPVRNEQFF	TGTGCCAGCAGTGGGGAGTTCACCCCCGTCCGCAATGAGCAGTTCTTC
TRBV14	TRBJ1-1	NA	many	CASSLDFNTEAFF	TGTGCCAGCAGCCTTGATTTTAACACTGAAGCTTTCTTT
TRBV18	TRBJ1-2	NA	NA	CASSPEGQWGYTF	TGTGCCAGCTCACCCGAAGGACAGTGGGGCTACACCTTC
TRBV6-5	TRBJ1-5	NA	many	CASKRQGNQPQHF	TGTGCCAGCAAAAGACAGGGCAATCAGCCCCAGCATTTT
TRBV6-5	TRBJ2-3	NA	few	CASSYSRLEGMVGTQYF	TGTGCCAGCAGTTACTCGAGACTGGAAGGGATGGTCGGAACGCAGTATTTT
TRBV6-2/TRBV6-3	TRBJ2-7	NA	NA	CASTEAGYYEQYF	TGTGCCAGCACAGAAGCAGGGTACTACGAGCAGTACTTC
TRBV4-3	TRBJ1-3	NA	many	CASSRQIPGNTIYF	TGCGCCAGCAGCCGGCAGATACCTGGAAACACCATATATTTT
TRBV20-1	TRBJ2-3	NA	NA	CSARGAPDTQYF	TGCAGTGCTAGGGGGGCCCCAGATACGCAGTATTTT
TRBV5-1	TRBJ1-2	NA	few	CASSLDGDDGYTF	TGCGCCAGCAGCTTGGATGGAGACGATGGCTACACCTTC
TRBV7-2	TRBJ1-6	TRBD1	few	CASSLVLTGESPLHF	TGTGCCAGCAGCTTAGTGTTGACAGGGGAATCACCCCTCCACTTT
TRBV5-5	TRBJ1-4	NA	few	CASSSPDMGNEKLFF	TGTGCCAGCAGCTCCCCTGATATGGGGAATGAAAAACTGTTTTTT
TRBV20-1	TRBJ1-2	NA	few	CSAKETGRRSYGYTF	TGCAGTGCTAAAGAAACGGGTCGGCGGAGCTATGGCTACACCTTC
TRBV7-7	TRBJ2-5	TRBD2	NA	CASSLIVGLAGFETQYF	TGTGCCAGCAGCTTAATTGTAGGACTAGCGGGATTTGAGACCCAGTACTTC
TRBV5-4	TRBJ2-1	NA	NA	CASSVRDRSYNEQFF	TGTGCCAGCAGCGTCAGGGACCGCTCCTACAATGAGCAGTTCTTC
TRBV11-2	TRBJ2-1	NA	NA	CASSLDPKGLEQFF	TGTGCCAGCAGCTTAGATCCGAAAGGGCTTGAGCAGTTCTTC
TRBV12-3/TRBV12-4	TRBJ1-5	NA	NA	CASSLKASNQPQHF	TGTGCCAGCAGTTTAAAGGCTAGCAATCAGCCCCAGCATTTT
TRBV19	TRBJ2-7	NA	few	CASSPPPGSFYEQYF	TGTGCCAGTAGCCCCCCTCCAGGCAGTTTCTACGAGCAGTACTTC
TRBV4-3	TRBJ2-7	NA	NA	CASSPDSAGPTYEQYF	TGCGCCTCCAGTCCGGACAGCGCTGGGCCCACCTACGAGCAGTACTTC
TRBV9	TRBJ2-3	NA	NA	CASSVVSTDTQYF	TGTGCCAGCAGCGTAGTCTCCACAGATACGCAGTATTTT
TRBV29-1	TRBJ1-2	TRBD1	many	CSVGDRSYGYTF	TGCAGCGTGGGGGACAGAAGTTATGGCTACACCTTC
TRBV6-6	TRBJ1-2	NA	few	CASSDYSSGYTF	TGTGCCAGCAGTGATTACTCGAGTGGCTACACCTTC
TRBV12-3/TRBV12-4	TRBJ2-1	NA	few	CASRLSTTEQFF	TGTGCCAGCAGGCTAAGTACTACTGAGCAGTTCTTC
TRBV9	TRBJ2-3	NA	NA	CASSVGSHYTSTDTQYF	TGTGCCAGCAGCGTAGGATCCCACTACACTAGCACAGATACGCAGTATTTT
TRBV27	TRBJ2-3	NA	NA	CASSPRAAGTDTQYF	TGTGCCAGCAGTCCGCGGGCAGCTGGCACAGATACGCAGTATTTT
TRBV30	TRBJ2-1	NA	few	CAWSVVNNEQFF	TGTGCCTGGAGTGTCGTAAACAATGAGCAGTTCTTC
TRBV7-2	TRBJ2-1	NA	many	CASSFYNEQFF	TGTGCCAGCAGCTTTTACAATGAGCAGTTCTTC
TRBV6-6	TRBJ2-5	NA	NA	CASNLALGAYQETQYF	TGTGCCAGCAACCTCGCACTGGGGGCCTACCAAGAGACCCAGTACTTC
TRBV28	TRBJ2-7	TRBD1	NA	CASSPTDRVNEQYF	TGTGCCAGCAGCCCAACGGACAGGGTGAACGAGCAGTACTTC
TRBV20-1	TRBJ2-2	NA	NA	CSARESRRGSTGELFF	TGCAGTGCTAGAGAATCAAGGAGGGGGAGCACCGGGGAGCTGTTTTTT
TRBV7-9	TRBJ2-7	NA	many	CASSGRRLGDEQYF	TGTGCCAGCAGCGGAAGACGGCTGGGGGACGAGCAGTACTTC
TRBV7-2	TRBJ2-7	NA	few	CASSYDYEQYF	TGTGCCAGCAGCTACGACTACGAGCAGTACTTC
TRBV29-1	TRBJ2-1	TRBD2	many	CSVAAGGRTYNEQFF	TGCAGCGTTGCGGCTGGCGGGAGGACGTACAATGAGCAGTTCTTC
TRBV20-1	TRBJ2-1	NA	many	CSARDPWNEQFF	TGCAGTGCTAGAGATCCATGGAATGAGCAGTTCTTC
TRBV6-5	TRBJ2-7	NA	few	CASSYRSSYEQYF	TGTGCCAGCAGTTATCGTAGTTCCTACGAGCAGTACTTC
TRBV20-1	TRBJ2-1	NA	many	CSARWRVLNEQFF	TGCAGTGCTAGATGGAGGGTGCTCAATGAGCAGTTCTTC
TRBV20-1	TRBJ2-6	NA	few	CSAMPRGTGANVLTF	TGCAGTGCTATGCCCAGGGGTACTGGGGCCAACGTCCTGACTTTC
TRBV12-3/TRBV12-4	TRBJ2-1	NA	NA	CASSFDPSYNEQFF	TGTGCCAGCAGTTTTGACCCCTCCTACAATGAGCAGTTCTTC
TRBV7-2	TRBJ2-7	TRBD1	NA	CASSVDREGEQYF	TGTGCCAGCAGCGTGGACAGGGAAGGTGAGCAGTACTTC
TRBV30	TRBJ2-7	NA	many	CAWSQNGPYEQYF	TGTGCCTGGAGTCAAAACGGCCCCTACGAGCAGTACTTC
TRBV27	TRBJ2-1	NA	few	CASRMRGMRDEQFF	TGTGCCAGTAGAATGAGGGGGATGAGGGATGAGCAGTTCTTC
TRBV11-2	TRBJ2-3	NA	NA	CASSRNRDTQYF	TGTGCCAGCAGCCGGAATAGGGATACGCAGTATTTT